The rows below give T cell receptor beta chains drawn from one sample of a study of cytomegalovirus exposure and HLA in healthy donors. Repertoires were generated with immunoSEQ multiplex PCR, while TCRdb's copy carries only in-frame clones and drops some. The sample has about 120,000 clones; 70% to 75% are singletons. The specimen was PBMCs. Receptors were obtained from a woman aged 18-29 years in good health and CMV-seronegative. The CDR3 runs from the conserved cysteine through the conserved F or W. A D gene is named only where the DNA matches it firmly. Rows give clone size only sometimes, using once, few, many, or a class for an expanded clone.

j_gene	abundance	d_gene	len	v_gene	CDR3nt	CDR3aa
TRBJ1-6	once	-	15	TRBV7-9	TGTGCCAGCAGCCCTACAGGGCAGGTTACGACACCCCTCCACTTT	CASSPTGQVTTPLHF
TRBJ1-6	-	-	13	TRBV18	TGTGCCAGCTCACATAACCGGGAATCACCCCTCCACTTT	CASSHNRESPLHF
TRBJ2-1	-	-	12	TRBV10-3	TGTGCCATCAGGGAGACTAAAGATGAGCAGTTCTTC	CAIRETKDEQFF
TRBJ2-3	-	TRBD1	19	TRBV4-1	TGCGCCAGCAGCCAACCCCCGCTTGGGACAGGGGGCGCCGCAGATACGCAGTATTTT	CASSQPPLGTGGAADTQYF
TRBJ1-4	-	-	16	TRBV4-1	TGCGCCAGCAGCCAAGGACCCCTGCGGACTAATGAAAAACTGTTTTTT	CASSQGPLRTNEKLFF
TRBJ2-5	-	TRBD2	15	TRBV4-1	TGCGCCAGCAGCCAACCGGGACTAGCGATGGAGACCCAGTACTTC	CASSQPGLAMETQYF
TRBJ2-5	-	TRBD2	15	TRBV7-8	TGTGCCAGCAGCTTTCGGACTAGCGGGGCAGAGACCCAGTACTTC	CASSFRTSGAETQYF
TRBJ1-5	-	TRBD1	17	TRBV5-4	TGTGCCAGCATCCTAAACCTACCCGGACAGGGACGACAGCCCCAGCATTTT	CASILNLPGQGRQPQHF
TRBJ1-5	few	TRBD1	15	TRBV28	TGTGCCAGCAGTTTTCTTAAAGGACAGGGCCAGCCCCAGCATTTT	CASSFLKGQGQPQHF
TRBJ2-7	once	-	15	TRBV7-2	TGTGCCAGCAGCTTAGCGGCGGGGTATCTCTACGAGCAGTACTTC	CASSLAAGYLYEQYF
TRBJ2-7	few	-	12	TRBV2	TGTGCCAGCAGTGATGCCCCCGGGGAGCAGTACTTC	CASSDAPGEQYF
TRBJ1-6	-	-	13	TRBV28	TGTGCCAGCAGTACAGGGAAAAGATCACCCCTCCACTTT	CASSTGKRSPLHF
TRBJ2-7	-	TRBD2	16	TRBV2	TGTGCCAGCTCTAGCGGGGGCCAAAAATTCTCCTACGAGCAGTACTTC	CASSSGGQKFSYEQYF
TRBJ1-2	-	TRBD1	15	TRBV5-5	TGTGCCAGCAGCTTGGGAGGGGTTACAGGGGATGGCTACACCTTC	CASSLGGVTGDGYTF
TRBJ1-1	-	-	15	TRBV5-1	TGCGCCAGCAGCTGGGTACAGGGTAGGGACACTGAAGCTTTCTTT	CASSWVQGRDTEAFF
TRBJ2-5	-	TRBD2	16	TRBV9	TGTGCCAGCAGCGTCAGATTAGGACTAGCGGGGGAGACCCAGTACTTC	CASSVRLGLAGETQYF
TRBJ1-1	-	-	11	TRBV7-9	TGTGCCAGCAGCGGAGGGGTTGAAGCTTTCTTT	CASSGGVEAFF
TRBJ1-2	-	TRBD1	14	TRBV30	TGTGCCTGGGAAGGTGGACAGGGGGCGGGAGGCTACACCTTC	CAWEGGQGAGGYTF
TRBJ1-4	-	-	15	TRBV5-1	TGCGCCAGCACCTCCGGGGGGGGAACTAATGAAAAACTGTTTTTT	CASTSGGGTNEKLFF
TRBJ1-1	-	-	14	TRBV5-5	TGTGCCAGCAGCTTGGGCCCTCTCAGGACTGAAGCTTTCTTT	CASSLGPLRTEAFF
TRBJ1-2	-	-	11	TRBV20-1	TGCAGTGCTAGTTTACAAGATGGCTACACCTTC	CSASLQDGYTF
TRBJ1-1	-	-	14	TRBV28	TGTGCCAGCAGTGACACGAGTCAGAACACTGAAGCTTTCTTT	CASSDTSQNTEAFF
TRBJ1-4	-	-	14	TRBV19	TGTGCCAGTAGTATCCTTTCGGGGAGCGAAAAACTGTTTTTT	CASSILSGSEKLFF
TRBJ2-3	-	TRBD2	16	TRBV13	TGTGCCAGCAGCTCACTAGCGGGGATGAGCACAGATACGCAGTATTTT	CASSSLAGMSTDTQYF
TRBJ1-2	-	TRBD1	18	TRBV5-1	TGCGCCAGCAGCTTAGACTGGGACAGGGTTACGACGAACTATGGCTACACCTTC	CASSLDWDRVTTNYGYTF
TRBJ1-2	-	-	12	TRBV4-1	TGCGCCAGCAGCCGCACCGGCTATGGCTACACCTTC	CASSRTGYGYTF
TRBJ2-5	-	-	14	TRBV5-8	TGTGCCAGCAGCACTAGGACAGTGAAAGAGACCCAGTACTTC	CASSTRTVKETQYF
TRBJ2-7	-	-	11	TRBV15	TGTGCCACCGAGGACAGCTACGAGCAGTACTTC	CATEDSYEQYF
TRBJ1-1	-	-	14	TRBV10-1	TGCGCCAGCAGTGAAACAGGGTTGAACACTGAAGCTTTCTTT	CASSETGLNTEAFF
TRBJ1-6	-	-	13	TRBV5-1	TGCGCCAGCAGTGTCAGTGAAAATTCACCCCTCCACTTT	CASSVSENSPLHF
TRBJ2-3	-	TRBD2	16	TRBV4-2	TGTGCCAGCAGCCAAGAAACTAGCGGGGTTGCAGATACGCAGTATTTT	CASSQETSGVADTQYF
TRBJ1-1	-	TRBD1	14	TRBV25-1	TGTGCCAGCAGCCCTACAGGGGGACTTACTGAAGCTTTCTTT	CASSPTGGLTEAFF
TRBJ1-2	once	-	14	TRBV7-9	TGTGCCAGCAGCTCATACAGGGAATACTATGGCTACACCTTC	CASSSYREYYGYTF
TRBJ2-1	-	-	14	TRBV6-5	TGTGCCAGCGGGGCAGGGGCCTCCTACAATGAGCAGTTCTTC	CASGAGASYNEQFF
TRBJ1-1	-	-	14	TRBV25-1	TGTGCCAGCAGTGGCGACAGGAGACACACTGAAGCTTTCTTT	CASSGDRRHTEAFF
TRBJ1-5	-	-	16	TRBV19	TGTGCCAGTAGTATAGCTCAGGGCCGGAACAATCAGCCCCAGCATTTT	CASSIAQGRNNQPQHF
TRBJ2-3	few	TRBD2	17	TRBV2	TGTGCCAGCAGGGCCGGGACTAGCGGGGGGGCTGCAGATACGCAGTATTTT	CASRAGTSGGAADTQYF
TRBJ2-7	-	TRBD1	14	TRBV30	TGTGCCTGGAGTGAAGGCAGGGGGCATTCCGAGCAGTACTTC	CAWSEGRGHSEQYF
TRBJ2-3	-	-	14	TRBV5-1	TGCGCCAGCAGCTTGGTGAGCGCCACAGATACGCAGTATTTT	CASSLVSATDTQYF
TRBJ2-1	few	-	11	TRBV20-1	TGCAGTGCCTCAGGATTTAATGAGCAGTTCTTC	CSASGFNEQFF